This TCR beta chain was recorded in a study of blood T cell repertoires in COVID-19. Across the whole study: The United States, Italy and Spain supplied acute and convalescent COVID-19 samples. The analysed material was cDNA or gDNA that came from T cells, B-cell-depleted T cells, or PBMCs.

Trimming cost V 5 bases and J 4 bases; bases outside gene matches: 7. The germline V gene encodes CDR1 MNHEY and CDR2 SMNVEV (reference sequence). CDR3 length: 15 amino acids. As processed by the authors: Reference gene primer amplification yielded estimated nucleated cell counts. TCRdb's table, derived via immunoSEQ multiplex PCR, lists solely in-frame clones and lacks some. D and trimming come from the DNA, and the V and J calls and clone size come from that table. The table has 200,000 to 300,000 clones, about 80% seen once; the top ten hold approximately 9.4%. Sequencing input: peripheral blood. J is TRBJ2-7 and V is TRBV27, with TRBD1 matching 11 bases. The source is a woman older than 75 with acute or convalescent COVID-19. Here the CDR3 reads CASSLGRDRGYEQYF. In DNA, the CDR3 is TGTGCCAGCAGTCTTGGACGGGACAGGGGGTACGAGCAGTACTTC.